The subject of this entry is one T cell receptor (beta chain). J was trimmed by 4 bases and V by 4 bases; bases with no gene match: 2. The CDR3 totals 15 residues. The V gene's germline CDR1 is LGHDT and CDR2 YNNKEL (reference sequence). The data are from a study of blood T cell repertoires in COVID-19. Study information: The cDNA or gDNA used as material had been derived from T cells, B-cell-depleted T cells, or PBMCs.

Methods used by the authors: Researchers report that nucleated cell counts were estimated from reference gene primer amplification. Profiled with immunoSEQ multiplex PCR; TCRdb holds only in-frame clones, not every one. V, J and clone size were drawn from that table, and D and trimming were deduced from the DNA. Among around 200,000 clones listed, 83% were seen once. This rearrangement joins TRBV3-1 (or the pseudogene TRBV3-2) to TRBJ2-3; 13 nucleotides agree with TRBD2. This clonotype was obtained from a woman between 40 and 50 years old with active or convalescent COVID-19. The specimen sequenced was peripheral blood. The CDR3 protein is CASSLTSGGADTQYF. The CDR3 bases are TGTGCCAGCAGCCTTACTAGCGGGGGGGCAGATACGCAGTATTTT.